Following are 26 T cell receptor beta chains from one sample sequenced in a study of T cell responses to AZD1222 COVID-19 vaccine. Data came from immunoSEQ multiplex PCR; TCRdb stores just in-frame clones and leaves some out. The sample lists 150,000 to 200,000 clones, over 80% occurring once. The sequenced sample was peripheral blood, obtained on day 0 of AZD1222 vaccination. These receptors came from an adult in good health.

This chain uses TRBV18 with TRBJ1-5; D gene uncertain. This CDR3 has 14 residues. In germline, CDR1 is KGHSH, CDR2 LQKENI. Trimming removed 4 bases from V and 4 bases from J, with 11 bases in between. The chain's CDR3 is CASSLGVANQPQHF. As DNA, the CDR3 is TGTGCCAGCTCACTCGGGGTAGCGAATCAGCCCCAGCATTTT.

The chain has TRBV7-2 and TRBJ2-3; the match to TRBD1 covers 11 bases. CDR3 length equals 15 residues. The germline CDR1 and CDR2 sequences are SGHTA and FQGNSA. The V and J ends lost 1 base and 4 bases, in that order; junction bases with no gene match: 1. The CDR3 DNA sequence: TGTGCCAGCAGCTTAGTGGGACAGGGGGCAGATACGCAGTATTTT. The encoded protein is CASSLVGQGADTQYF.

This CDR3 is CASGLVAGMHTGELFF. The DNA of the CDR3 is TGTGCTAGTGGTTTGGTTGCAGGGATGCACACCGGGGAGCTGTTTTTT. The chain has TRBV12-5 and TRBJ2-2; TRBD1 is a possible D gene (5 bases). Trimming pared 0 bases from V and 3 bases from J, leaving 11 bases between. This CDR3 region has 16 residues. Germline loops: CDR1 LGHNT, CDR2 FRNRAP.

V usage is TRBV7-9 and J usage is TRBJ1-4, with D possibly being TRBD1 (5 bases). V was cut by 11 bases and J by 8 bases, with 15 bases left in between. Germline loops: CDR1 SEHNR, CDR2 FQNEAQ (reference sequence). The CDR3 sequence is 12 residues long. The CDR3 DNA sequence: TGTGCCCTTCGGCAGGGAGACGAAAAACTGTTTTTT. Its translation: CALRQGDEKLFF.

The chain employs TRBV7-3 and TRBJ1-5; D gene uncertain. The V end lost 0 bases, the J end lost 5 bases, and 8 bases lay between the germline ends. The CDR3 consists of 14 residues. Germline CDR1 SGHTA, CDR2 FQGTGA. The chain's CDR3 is CASSLTPRHQPQHF. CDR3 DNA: TGTGCCAGCAGCTTAACCCCCAGGCATCAGCCCCAGCATTTT. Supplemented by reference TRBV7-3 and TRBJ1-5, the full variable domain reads GAGVSQTPSNKVTEKGKYVELRCDPISGHTALYWYRQSLGQGPEFLIYFQGTGAADDSGLPNDRFFAVRPEGSVSTLKIQRTERGDSAVYLCASSLTPRHQPQHFGDGTRLSIL.

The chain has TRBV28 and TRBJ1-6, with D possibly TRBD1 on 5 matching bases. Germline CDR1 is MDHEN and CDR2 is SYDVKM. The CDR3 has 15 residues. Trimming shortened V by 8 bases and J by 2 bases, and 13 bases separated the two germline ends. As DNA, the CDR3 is TGTGCCAGCTGTAGCTCAGGGACCTATAATTCACCCCTCCACTTT. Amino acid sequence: CASCSSGTYNSPLHF.

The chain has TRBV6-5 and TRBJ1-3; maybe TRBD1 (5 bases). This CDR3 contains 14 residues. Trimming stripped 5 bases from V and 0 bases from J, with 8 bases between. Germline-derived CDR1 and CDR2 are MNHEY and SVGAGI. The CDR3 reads CASSRGSSGNTIYF. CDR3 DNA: TGTGCCAGCAGTCGGGGGAGCTCTGGAAACACCATATATTTT.

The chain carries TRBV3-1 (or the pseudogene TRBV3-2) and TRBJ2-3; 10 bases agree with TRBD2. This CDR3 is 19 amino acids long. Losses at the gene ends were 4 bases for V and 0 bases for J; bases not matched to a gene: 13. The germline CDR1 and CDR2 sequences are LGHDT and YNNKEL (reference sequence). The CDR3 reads CASSLLESPTSGSTDTQYF. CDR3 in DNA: TGTGCCAGCAGCCTTCTCGAGTCCCCGACTAGCGGGAGCACAGATACGCAGTATTTT.

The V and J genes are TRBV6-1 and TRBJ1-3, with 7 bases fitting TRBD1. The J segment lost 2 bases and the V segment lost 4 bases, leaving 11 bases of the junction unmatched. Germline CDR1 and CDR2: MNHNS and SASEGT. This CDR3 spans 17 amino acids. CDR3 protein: CASSGRFGQEAGNTIYF. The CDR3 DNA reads TGTGCCAGCAGTGGGAGATTTGGACAGGAGGCTGGAAACACCATATATTTT.

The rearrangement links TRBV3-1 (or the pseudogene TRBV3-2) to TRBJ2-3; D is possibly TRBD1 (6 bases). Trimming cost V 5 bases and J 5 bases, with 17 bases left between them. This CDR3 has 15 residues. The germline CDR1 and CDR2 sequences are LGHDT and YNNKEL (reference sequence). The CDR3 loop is CASSVRQAMGDTQYF. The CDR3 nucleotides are TGTGCCAGCAGCGTACGACAGGCAATGGGAGATACGCAGTATTTT.

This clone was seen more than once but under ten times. CDR3 nucleotides: TGTGCCAGCTCACCCGGGATCTCGAACACTGAAGCTTTCTTT. It is translated as CASSPGISNTEAFF. This chain joins TRBV18 and TRBJ1-1; D is unclear. V was pared by 3 bases and J by 1 base, with 9 bases between. Per germline, CDR1 KGHSH and CDR2 LQKENI. CDR3 size: 14 residues.

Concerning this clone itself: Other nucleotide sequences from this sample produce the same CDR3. Here the CDR3 reads CASSPGRNQPQHF. For the CDR3, the DNA is TGTGCCAGCTCACCTGGCAGAAATCAGCCCCAGCATTTT. The chain recombines TRBV18 with TRBJ1-5; D ambiguous. V was shortened by 3 bases and J by 4 bases, with 7 bases between the two germline ends. Germline assignment: CDR1 KGHSH and CDR2 LQKENI. The CDR3 covers 13 residues.

The CDR3 spells CASSGQGINEKLFF. The CDR3 DNA is TGTGCCAGCTCAGGACAGGGAATAAATGAAAAACTGTTTTTT. The chain recombines TRBV18 with TRBJ1-4, with 8 bases identical to TRBD1. J gave up 5 bases and V 5 bases, and 4 bases lay outside the gene matches. Germline V gives CDR1 KGHSH, CDR2 LQKENI. The CDR3 sequence is 14 residues long.

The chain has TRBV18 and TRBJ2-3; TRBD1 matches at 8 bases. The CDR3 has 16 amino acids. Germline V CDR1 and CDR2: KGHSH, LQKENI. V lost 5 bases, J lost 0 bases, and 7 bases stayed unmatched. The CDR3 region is CASSTRQGISTDTQYF. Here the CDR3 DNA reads TGTGCCAGCTCAACCAGACAGGGGATTAGCACAGATACGCAGTATTTT.

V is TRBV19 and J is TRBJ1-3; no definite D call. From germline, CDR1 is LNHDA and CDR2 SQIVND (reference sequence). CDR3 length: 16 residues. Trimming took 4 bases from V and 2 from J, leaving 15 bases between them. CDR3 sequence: CASSTLRGQAGNTIYF. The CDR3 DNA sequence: TGTGCCAGTAGTACCCTGAGAGGGCAGGCTGGAAACACCATATATTTT.

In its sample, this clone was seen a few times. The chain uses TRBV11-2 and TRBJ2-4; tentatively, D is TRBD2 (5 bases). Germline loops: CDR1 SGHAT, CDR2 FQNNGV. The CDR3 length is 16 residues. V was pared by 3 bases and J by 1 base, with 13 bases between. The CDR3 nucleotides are TGTGCCAGCAGCTTCACCGTTGGGGAGGCCAAAAACATTCAGTACTTC. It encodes CASSFTVGEAKNIQYF.

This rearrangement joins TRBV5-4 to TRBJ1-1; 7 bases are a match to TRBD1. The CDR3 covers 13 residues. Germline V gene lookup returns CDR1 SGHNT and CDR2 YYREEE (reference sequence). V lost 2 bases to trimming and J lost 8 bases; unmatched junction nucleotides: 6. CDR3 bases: TGTGCCAGCAGCTTCGTGACAGGGACGGAAGCTTTCTTT. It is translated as CASSFVTGTEAFF.

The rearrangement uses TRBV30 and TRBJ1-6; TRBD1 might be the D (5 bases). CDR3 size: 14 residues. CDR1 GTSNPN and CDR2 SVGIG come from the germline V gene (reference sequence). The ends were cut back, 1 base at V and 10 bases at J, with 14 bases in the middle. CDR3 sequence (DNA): TGTGCCTGGAGTGCTACACGGGGGAGCTCACCCCTCCACTTT. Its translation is CAWSATRGSSPLHF.

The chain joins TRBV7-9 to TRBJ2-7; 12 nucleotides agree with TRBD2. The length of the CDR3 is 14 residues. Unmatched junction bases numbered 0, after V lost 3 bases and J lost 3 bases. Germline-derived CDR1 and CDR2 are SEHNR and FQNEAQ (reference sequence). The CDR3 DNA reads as TGTGCCAGCAGCTTGACTAGCGGGGGCTACGAGCAGTACTTC. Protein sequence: CASSLTSGGYEQYF.

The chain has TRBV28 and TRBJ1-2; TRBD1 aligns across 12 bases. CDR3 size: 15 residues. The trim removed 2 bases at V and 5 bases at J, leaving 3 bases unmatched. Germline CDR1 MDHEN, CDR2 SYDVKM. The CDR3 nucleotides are TGTGCCAGCAGTTTAGGGACAGGGGGCGGGTATGGCTACACCTTC. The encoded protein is CASSLGTGGGYGYTF.

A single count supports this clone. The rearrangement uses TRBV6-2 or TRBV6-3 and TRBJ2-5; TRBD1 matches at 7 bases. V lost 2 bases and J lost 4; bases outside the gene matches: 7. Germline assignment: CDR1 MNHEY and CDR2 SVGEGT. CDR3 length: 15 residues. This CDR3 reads CASSYPRGLGETQYF. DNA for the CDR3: TGTGCCAGCAGTTACCCGAGGGGGCTTGGAGAGACCCAGTACTTC.

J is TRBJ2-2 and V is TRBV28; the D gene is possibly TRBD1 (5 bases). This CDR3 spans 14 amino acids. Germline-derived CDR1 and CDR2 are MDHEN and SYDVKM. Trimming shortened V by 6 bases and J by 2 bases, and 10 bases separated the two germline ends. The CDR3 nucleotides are TGTGCCAGCAGGTGGACAATTAACACCGGGGAGCTGTTTTTT. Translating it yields CASRWTINTGELFF.

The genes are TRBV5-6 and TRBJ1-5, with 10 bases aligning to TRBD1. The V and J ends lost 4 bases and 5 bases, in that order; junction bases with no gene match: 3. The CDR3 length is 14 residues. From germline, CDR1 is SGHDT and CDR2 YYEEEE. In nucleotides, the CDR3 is TGTGCCAGCAGCCTTGGACAGGGGGATCAGCCCCAGCATTTT. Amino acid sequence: CASSLGQGDQPQHF.

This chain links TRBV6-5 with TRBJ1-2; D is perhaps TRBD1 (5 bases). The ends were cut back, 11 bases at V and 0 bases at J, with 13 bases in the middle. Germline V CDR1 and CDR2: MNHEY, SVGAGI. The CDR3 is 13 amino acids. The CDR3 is CAAMDISNYGYTF. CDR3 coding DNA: TGTGCCGCTATGGACATTTCTAACTATGGCTACACCTTC.

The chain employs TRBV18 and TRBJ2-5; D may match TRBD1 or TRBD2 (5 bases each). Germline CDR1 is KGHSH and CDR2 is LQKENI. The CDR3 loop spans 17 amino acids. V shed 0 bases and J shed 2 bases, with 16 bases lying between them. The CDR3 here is CASSPPNVGRSQETQYF. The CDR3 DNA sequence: TGTGCCAGCTCACCACCTAATGTGGGACGCTCTCAAGAGACCCAGTACTTC.

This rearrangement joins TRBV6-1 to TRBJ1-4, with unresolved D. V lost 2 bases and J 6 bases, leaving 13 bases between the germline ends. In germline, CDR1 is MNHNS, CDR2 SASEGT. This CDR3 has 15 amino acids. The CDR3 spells CASSERRIHDEKLFF. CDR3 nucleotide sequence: TGTGCCAGCAGTGAAAGGCGGATCCATGATGAAAAACTGTTTTTT.